The source of this T cell receptor (beta chain) is a study of neurological immune-mediated disorders. Whole-study results and caveats: None of the features examined (clinical or MRI) was associated with the multiple sclerosis repertoire cluster. One related-CDR3 cluster, found by phylogenetic grouping, held repertoires of 18 of 34 multiple sclerosis patients and is a possible signature. CDR3 amino acid sequences of expanded clones were not shared across subjects, a result suggesting private repertoires in all groups.

This clonotype was counted many times. The target antigen is unknown. Synthesis of cDNA was performed by 5'RACE using 10-nucleotide random UMIs. MiXCR, run by TCRdb on the 5' RACE reads, gives a single entry per CDR3 protein. The sample contains around 70,000 distinct CDR3 sequences, roughly 5.6% of which appear only once. CDR1 and CDR2 (germline): SGHTA, FQGNSA. V lost 3 bases and J 6 bases, leaving 13 bases between the germline ends. This CDR3 spans 14 amino acids. The chain links TRBV7-2 to TRBJ2-3; tentative D call: TRBD1 (5 bases). Sequenced material: PBMCs. The origin of this receptor is a man aged 18 to 29 with multiple sclerosis. This chain's CDR3 is CASSLTVFGDTQYF. The CDR3 DNA reads TGTGCCAGCAGCTTGACAGTGTTTGGGGATACGCAGTATTTT. Full variable domain (outside the CDR3, taken from reference TRBV7-2 and TRBJ2-3): GAGVSQSPSNKVTEKGKDVELRCDPISGHTALYWYRQSLGQGLEFLIYFQGNSAPDKSGLPSDRFSAERTGGSVSTLTIQRTQQEDSAVYLCASSLTVFGDTQYFGPGTRLTVL.